This T cell receptor (beta chain) was identified during a study of blood T cell repertoires in COVID-19. Whole-study context: PBMCs, B-cell-depleted T cells, or T cells were the source of the cDNA or gDNA that made up the material.

The CDR3 totals 13 residues. Looked up from germline, CDR1 is SQVTM and CDR2 is ANQGSEA. J was trimmed by 1 base and V by 7 bases; bases with no gene match: 2. In the study's own analysis: Amplification from reference gene primers served as the basis for estimated nucleated cell counts. Assay: immunoSEQ multiplex PCR; the TCRdb copy retains only in-frame clones and omits some. V and J calls and clone size are given by that table; D and trimming were obtained from the DNA. Counted here are over 110,000 clones, 78% occurring once; the ten biggest clones make up around 2.1%. This receptor was obtained from a woman aged 55-69 years with acute or convalescent COVID-19. The genes are TRBV29-1 and TRBJ2-1, with 9 positions matching TRBD2. Sequenced sample: peripheral blood. The CDR3: CSGLAGSYNEQFF. The CDR3 DNA is TGCAGCGGCCTAGCGGGGTCCTACAATGAGCAGTTCTTC.